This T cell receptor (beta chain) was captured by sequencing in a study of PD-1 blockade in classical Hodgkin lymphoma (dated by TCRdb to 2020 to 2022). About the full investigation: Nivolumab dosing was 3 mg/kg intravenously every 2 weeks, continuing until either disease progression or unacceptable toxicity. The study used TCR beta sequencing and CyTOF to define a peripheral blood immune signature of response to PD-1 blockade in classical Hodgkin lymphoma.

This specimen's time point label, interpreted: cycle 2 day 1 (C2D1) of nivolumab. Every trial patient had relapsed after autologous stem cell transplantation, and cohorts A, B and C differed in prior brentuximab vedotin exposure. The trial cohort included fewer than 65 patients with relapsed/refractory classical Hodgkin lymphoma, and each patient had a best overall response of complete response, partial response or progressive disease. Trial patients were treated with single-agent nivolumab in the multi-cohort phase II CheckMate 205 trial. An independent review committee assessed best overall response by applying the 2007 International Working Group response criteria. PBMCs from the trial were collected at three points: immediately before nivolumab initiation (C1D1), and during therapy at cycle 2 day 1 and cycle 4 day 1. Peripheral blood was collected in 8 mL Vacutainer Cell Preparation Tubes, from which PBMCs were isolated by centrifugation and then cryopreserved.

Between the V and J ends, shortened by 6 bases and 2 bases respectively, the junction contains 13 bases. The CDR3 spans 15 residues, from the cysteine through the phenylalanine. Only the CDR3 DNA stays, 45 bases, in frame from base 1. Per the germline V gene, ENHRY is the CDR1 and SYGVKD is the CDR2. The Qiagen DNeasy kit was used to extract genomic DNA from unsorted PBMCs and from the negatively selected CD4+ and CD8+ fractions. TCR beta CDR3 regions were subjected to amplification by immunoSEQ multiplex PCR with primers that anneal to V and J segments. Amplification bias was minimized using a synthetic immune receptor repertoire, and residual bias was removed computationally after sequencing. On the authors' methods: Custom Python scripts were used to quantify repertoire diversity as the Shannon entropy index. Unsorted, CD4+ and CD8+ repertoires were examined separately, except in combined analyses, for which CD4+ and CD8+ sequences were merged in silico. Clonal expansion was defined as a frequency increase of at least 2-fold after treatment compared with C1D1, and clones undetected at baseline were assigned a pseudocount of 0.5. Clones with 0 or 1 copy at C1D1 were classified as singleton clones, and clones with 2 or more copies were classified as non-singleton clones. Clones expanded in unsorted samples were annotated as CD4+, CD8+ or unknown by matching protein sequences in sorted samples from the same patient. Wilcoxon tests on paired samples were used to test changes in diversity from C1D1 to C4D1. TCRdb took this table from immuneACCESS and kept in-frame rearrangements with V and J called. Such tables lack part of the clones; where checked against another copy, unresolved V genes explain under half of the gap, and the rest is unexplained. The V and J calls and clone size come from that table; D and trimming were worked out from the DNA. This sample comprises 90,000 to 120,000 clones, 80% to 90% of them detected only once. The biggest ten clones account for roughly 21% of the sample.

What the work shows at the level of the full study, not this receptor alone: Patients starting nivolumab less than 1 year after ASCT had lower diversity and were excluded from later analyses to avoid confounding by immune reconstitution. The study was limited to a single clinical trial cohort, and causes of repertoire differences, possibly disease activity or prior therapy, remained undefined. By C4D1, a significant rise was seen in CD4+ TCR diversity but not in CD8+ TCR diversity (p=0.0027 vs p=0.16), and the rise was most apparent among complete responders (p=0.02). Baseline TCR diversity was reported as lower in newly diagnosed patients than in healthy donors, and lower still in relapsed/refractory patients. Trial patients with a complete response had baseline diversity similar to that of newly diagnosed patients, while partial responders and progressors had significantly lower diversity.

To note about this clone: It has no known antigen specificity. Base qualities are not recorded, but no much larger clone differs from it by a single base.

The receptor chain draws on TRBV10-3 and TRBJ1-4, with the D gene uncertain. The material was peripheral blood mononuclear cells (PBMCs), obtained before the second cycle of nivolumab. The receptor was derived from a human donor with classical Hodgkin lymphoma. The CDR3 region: CAISSGELTNEKLFF. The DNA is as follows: TGTGCCATCAGCAGCGGGGAGTTGACTAATGAAAAACTGTTTTTT.